The sequence of this T cell receptor beta chain was determined in a study of blood T cell repertoires in COVID-19. Overall study context: Both acute and convalescent COVID-19 samples were obtained from the United States, Italy and Spain. In each case, the material was cDNA or gDNA derived from T cells, B-cell-depleted T cells, or PBMCs.

The length of the CDR3 is 14 residues. J gave up 7 bases and V 3 bases, and 11 bases lay outside the gene matches. Germline loops: CDR1 GTSNPN, CDR2 SVGIG (reference sequence). Original data processing: Estimates of nucleated cell counts were drawn from the amplification of reference gene primers. The protocol was immunoSEQ multiplex PCR, while the TCRdb copy is restricted to in-frame clones and leaves out a portion. Clonal size and the V and J genes are those of that table, whereas D and trimming came from the DNA. The sample shows 60,000 to 70,000 clones, around 86% of them seen only once. The TCR sequence derives from a man at least 80 years old with acute or convalescent COVID-19. The sequencing input was peripheral blood. This chain links TRBV30 with TRBJ1-1; 7 bases agree with TRBD1. The CDR3 loop is CAWSRPGQKNEAFF. CDR3 coding DNA: TGTGCCTGGAGCCGACCGGGACAGAAAAATGAAGCTTTCTTT.